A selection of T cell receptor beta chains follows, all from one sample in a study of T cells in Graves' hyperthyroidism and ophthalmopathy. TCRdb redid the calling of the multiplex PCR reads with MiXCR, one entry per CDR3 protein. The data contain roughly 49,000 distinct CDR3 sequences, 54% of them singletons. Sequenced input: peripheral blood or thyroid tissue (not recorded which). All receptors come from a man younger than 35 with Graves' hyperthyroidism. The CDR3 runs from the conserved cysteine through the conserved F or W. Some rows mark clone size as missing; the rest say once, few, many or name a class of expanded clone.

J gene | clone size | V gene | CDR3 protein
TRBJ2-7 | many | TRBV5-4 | CASSAGRNFYEQYF
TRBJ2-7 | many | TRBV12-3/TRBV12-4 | CASSLAPLSSYEQYF
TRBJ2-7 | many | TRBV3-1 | CASSQDRQGKYF
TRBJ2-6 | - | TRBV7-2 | CASSLHPQGSGANVLTF
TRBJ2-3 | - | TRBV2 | CASTARGGRSDTQYF
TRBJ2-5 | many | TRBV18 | CASSPHGPVWETQYF
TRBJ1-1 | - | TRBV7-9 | CASSLRQGWAFF
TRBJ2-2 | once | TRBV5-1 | CASSPINTGELFF
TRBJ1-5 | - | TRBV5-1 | CASSLAGGAFQPQHF
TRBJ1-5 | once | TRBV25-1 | CASSWSGTDSNQPQHF
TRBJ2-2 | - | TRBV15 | CATSGLAFTGELFF
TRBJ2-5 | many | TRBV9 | CASSKGQGSGRGTQYF
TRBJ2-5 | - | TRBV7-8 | CASTRQGGEYF
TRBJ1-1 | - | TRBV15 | CATSSQLNTEAFF
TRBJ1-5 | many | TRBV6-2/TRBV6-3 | CASNDPIRNQPQHF
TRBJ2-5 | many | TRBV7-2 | CASSLGAPEETQYF
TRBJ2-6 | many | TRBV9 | CASSGRQVRSGANVLTF
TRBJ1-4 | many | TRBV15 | CATSRDYDVAGQEKLFF
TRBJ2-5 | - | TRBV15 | CATSREGIQETQYF
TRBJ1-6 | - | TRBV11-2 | CASSSGGGLHF
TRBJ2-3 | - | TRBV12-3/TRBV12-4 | CASSGTGGTDRQYF
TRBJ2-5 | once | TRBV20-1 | CSARGTSGDQETQYF
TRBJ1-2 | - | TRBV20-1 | CSARDGEGRVYGYTF
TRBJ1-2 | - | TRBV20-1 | CSAQGRNDYGYTF
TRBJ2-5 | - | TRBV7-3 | CASSPGTGGGEAQYF
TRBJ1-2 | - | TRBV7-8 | CASSLAGQGVGGRGYTF
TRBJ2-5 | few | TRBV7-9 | CASARGREMMTQYF
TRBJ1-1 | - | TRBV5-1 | CASSTDSQNTEAFF
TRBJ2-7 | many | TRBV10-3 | CAISLGGQKGYEQYF
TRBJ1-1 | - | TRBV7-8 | CASSVGYRNTGALF